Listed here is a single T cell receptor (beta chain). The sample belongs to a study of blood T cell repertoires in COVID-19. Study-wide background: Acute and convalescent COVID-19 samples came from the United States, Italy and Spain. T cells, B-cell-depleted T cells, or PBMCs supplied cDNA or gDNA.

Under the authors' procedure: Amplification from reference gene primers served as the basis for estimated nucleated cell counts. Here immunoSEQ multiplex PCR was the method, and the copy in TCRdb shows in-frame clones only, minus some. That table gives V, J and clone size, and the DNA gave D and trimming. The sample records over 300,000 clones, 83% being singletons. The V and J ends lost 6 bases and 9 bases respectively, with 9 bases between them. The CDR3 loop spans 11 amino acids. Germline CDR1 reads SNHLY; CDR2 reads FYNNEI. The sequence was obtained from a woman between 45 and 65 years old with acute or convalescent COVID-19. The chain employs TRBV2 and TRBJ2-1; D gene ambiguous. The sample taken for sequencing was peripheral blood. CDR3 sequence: CASRLNAEQFF. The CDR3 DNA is TGTGCCAGCAGACTAAACGCTGAGCAGTTCTTC.